This TCR beta chain was sequenced in a study of blood T cells in healthy people across ages. Whole-study findings and limits: Both higher diversity and more naive CD4+ cells marked long-lived donors when set against aged donors. The unknown donor CMV status may have confounded expanded clonotype changes. It was held that diversity estimates obtained from one million T cells represented underestimates.

The CDR3 runs 14 residues. V shed 0 bases and J shed 3 bases, with 8 bases lying between them. Per the germline V gene, CDR1 is KGHSH and CDR2 is LQKENI. Primers used in a second PCR of roughly 6 to 12 cycles were a sample-barcoded 5' primer and a J-beta primer mix. Each cDNA molecule was tagged by a template-switch adaptor with 12 random nucleotides. Each CDR3 protein is one row after TCRdb ran MiXCR on the 5' RACE reads. The sample holds about 1.8 million distinct CDR3 sequences, approximately 50% seen once. A note on this clonotype: What it binds is unknown.

The sample comprised blood. This clonotype originated in a woman aged 40 to 50 in good health. J is TRBJ2-5 and V is TRBV18; D remains unclear. CDR3 in DNA: TGTGCCAGCTCACCACCTTCTAGAGAAGAGACCCAGTACTTC. Translation: CASSPPSREETQYF.